A selection of T cell receptor beta chains follows, all from one sample in a study of blood T cell repertoires in COVID-19. Using immunoSEQ multiplex PCR, the repertoire was profiled, and TCRdb retains in-frame clones only, with some absent. This sample has about 200,000 clones, with approximately 90% found just once. The source material was peripheral blood. Every receptor here comes from a man aged 60 to 75 with COVID-19, enrolled during active disease. The CDR3 runs from the conserved cysteine through the conserved F or W. The D gene is left open where the match is weak.

d_gene	v_gene	j_gene	CDR3aa
-	TRBV3-1/TRBV3-2	TRBJ2-1	CASSQVLVRNNEQFF
TRBD1	TRBV7-2	TRBJ2-7	CASRDRVYEQYF
-	TRBV7-3	TRBJ1-1	CASSLGGVNTEAFF
-	TRBV5-1	TRBJ2-5	CASSLYPGQSETQYF
-	TRBV11-2	TRBJ1-1	CASSLATANTEAFF
TRBD2	TRBV7-3	TRBJ2-7	CASSLTAGGLHEQYF
-	TRBV6-2/TRBV6-3	TRBJ1-5	CASSPPNQPQHF
-	TRBV5-1	TRBJ1-1	CASSLGTVITEAFF
-	TRBV9	TRBJ2-7	CASSVGVEGEQYF
-	TRBV9	TRBJ2-7	CASSVLAEPYEQYF
-	TRBV7-2	TRBJ1-2	CASSPHTGNYGYTF
TRBD2	TRBV19	TRBJ2-1	CASSDSGGRLNEQFF
-	TRBV5-1	TRBJ1-6	CASSSDTVSPLHF
-	TRBV27	TRBJ2-4	CASSFRWGLVNIQYF
-	TRBV12-3/TRBV12-4	TRBJ2-7	CASSLIAYEQYF
TRBD2	TRBV18	TRBJ2-1	CASSPLAGGYNEQFF
TRBD2	TRBV2	TRBJ2-2	CASSGGLAGVGTGELFF
TRBD1	TRBV6-6	TRBJ2-2	CASRRGTGVGELFF
-	TRBV18	TRBJ1-2	CASSTLRQEGGYTF
TRBD1	TRBV18	TRBJ1-4	CASSPQGAGTNEKLFF
-	TRBV9	TRBJ2-2	CASSVEREGTGELFF
-	TRBV2	TRBJ2-2	CASRDSTNTGELFF
TRBD2	TRBV4-3	TRBJ2-1	CASSQDGRLAGHEQFF
TRBD2	TRBV7-2	TRBJ2-1	CASSSTSGSLNEQFF
-	TRBV19	TRBJ2-2	CASSILDSDTGELFF
TRBD2	TRBV5-1	TRBJ2-2	CASSLTMRGAPGNTGELFF
-	TRBV6-5	TRBJ1-3	CASSRETGGNTIYF
-	TRBV20-1	TRBJ1-1	CSARRGEGAFF
TRBD2	TRBV27	TRBJ2-1	CASSPLAGGYNEQFF
-	TRBV7-2	TRBJ1-1	CASSSSSSLRGTEAFF
TRBD1	TRBV15	TRBJ1-3	CATSGYRGLGGLSGNTIYF
TRBD2	TRBV11-1	TRBJ2-1	CASSSGLAGANEQFF
TRBD1	TRBV9	TRBJ2-6	CASAVGQASSGANVLTF
TRBD1	TRBV7-3	TRBJ1-6	CASSSTGASNSPLHF
-	TRBV11-2	TRBJ1-4	CASSSPTGWSEKLFF
-	TRBV7-2	TRBJ2-7	CASSLGIATYEQYF
-	TRBV7-6	TRBJ2-3	CASSHDSTDTQYF
-	TRBV18	TRBJ1-3	CASSPVKGAISGNTIYF
-	TRBV28	TRBJ1-5	CASSLQVQPQHF
-	TRBV7-7	TRBJ2-5	CASSLSSVVETQYF
-	TRBV7-2	TRBJ2-7	CASSLESGAYEQYF
TRBD2	TRBV5-4	TRBJ2-3	CASSAAWTSGKSDTQYF
-	TRBV27	TRBJ2-1	CASSLNLGNEQFF
TRBD2	TRBV3-1/TRBV3-2	TRBJ2-2	CASSPLLAGSTGELFF
TRBD1	TRBV6-5	TRBJ1-1	CASYTGGRTEAFF
-	TRBV28	TRBJ1-2	CASSAGGYGYTF
TRBD2	TRBV6-1	TRBJ2-7	CASSDGGGAYEQYF
-	TRBV28	TRBJ2-5	CASSLAGGETQYF
TRBD2	TRBV5-1	TRBJ2-3	CASSLVLAGGLTDTQYF
TRBD2	TRBV24-1	TRBJ2-1	CATSPKGLAGGTYNEQFF
TRBD1	TRBV5-1	TRBJ1-3	CASSLDGTGGNTIYF
-	TRBV7-8	TRBJ1-3	CASSPTRGNTIYF